Presented here are 7 T cell receptor beta chains from one specimen sequenced in a study of beta chain features in type 1 diabetes. Reverse transcription of all isolated RNA meant that expressed TCRB transcripts were sequenced. Sequencing was performed with immunoSEQ multiplex PCR; in TCRdb, only in-frame clones are kept and a portion is missing. Of more than 350,000 clones in the sample, approximately 10% were seen once. Specimen: naive CD4+ T cells from blood. All receptors derive from a woman aged 18 to 35 in good health.

The genes are TRBV20-1 and TRBJ2-3; D is ambiguous. This CDR3 contains 11 residues. Trimming cost V 3 bases and J 12 bases, with 13 bases left between them. Germline values: CDR1 DFQATT, CDR2 SNEGSKA (reference sequence). CDR3 protein: CSASGKSFQYF. The CDR3 region has the DNA TGCAGTGCTAGTGGGAAATCATTTCAGTATTTT.

DNA of the CDR3: TGTGCCAGCAGCAGACAGGGATCGAACTATGGCTACACCTTC. Residues: CASSRQGSNYGYTF. This chain uses TRBV2 with TRBJ1-2; 7 bases are shared with TRBD1. CDR1 and CDR2 (germline): SNHLY, FYNNEI. V gave up 6 bases and J gave up 2 bases; unmatched junction bases: 6. This CDR3 has 14 residues.

This clone has only a few counts. The rearrangement uses TRBV28 and TRBJ1-4; perhaps TRBD1 as D (5 bases). Germline assignment: CDR1 MDHEN and CDR2 SYDVKM. CDR3 length: 15 residues. Trimming left V 5 bases short and J 5 bases short, with 15 bases between. CDR3 bases: TGTGCCAGCAGTACACACCGGGGCGGCAATGAAAAACTGTTTTTT. It is translated as CASSTHRGGNEKLFF. Full variable domain (outside the CDR3, taken from reference TRBV28 and TRBJ1-4): DVKVTQSSRYLVKRTGEKVFLECVQDMDHENMFWYRQDPGLGLRLIYFSYDVKMKEKGDIPEGYSVSREKKERFSLILESASTNQTSMYLCASSTHRGGNEKLFFGSGTQLSVL.

The chain joins TRBV9 to TRBJ2-5, with a weak D call TRBD1 (5 bases). The CDR3 loop spans 14 amino acids. V was trimmed by 0 bases and J by 2 bases, leaving 8 bases between them. Per the germline V gene, CDR1 is SGDLS and CDR2 is YYNGEE. DNA for the CDR3: TGTGCCAGCAGCGTAGGGACAAGGCAAGAGACCCAGTACTTC. Its translation: CASSVGTRQETQYF.

Only a few counts were recorded for this clone. CDR3: CASSFRHSNEQFF. CDR3 bases: TGTGCCAGCAGCTTCCGGCACAGCAATGAGCAGTTCTTC. The chain employs TRBV7-2 and TRBJ2-1; D is unclear. V was pared by 3 bases and J by 6 bases, with 9 bases between. From germline, CDR1 is SGHTA and CDR2 FQGNSA. The CDR3 loop spans 13 amino acids.

The DNA for the CDR3 is TGTGCCAGTAGTACCGGGACTAGCGGGAGCCTCACAGATACGCAGTATTTT. Translation: CASSTGTSGSLTDTQYF. The V call is TRBV19, the J call TRBJ2-3; TRBD2 aligns across 14 bases. V gave up 4 bases and J gave up 2 bases; unmatched junction bases: 5. The CDR3 consists of 17 residues. Looked up from germline, CDR1 is LNHDA and CDR2 is SQIVND (reference sequence).

This clone came up a few times. V gene TRBV30 combines with J gene TRBJ1-1; maybe TRBD1 (5 bases). The CDR3 runs to 13 residues. The V end lost 2 bases, the J end lost 4 bases, and 11 bases lay between the germline ends. Germline-derived CDR1 and CDR2 are GTSNPN and SVGIG (reference sequence). CDR3 region: CAWSRPGTTEAFF. The CDR3 bases are TGTGCCTGGAGTCGTCCCGGGACCACTGAAGCTTTCTTT. Variable domain in full (rest from reference TRBV30 and TRBJ1-1): SQTIHQWPATLVQPVGSPLSLECTVEGTSNPNLYWYRQAAGRGLQLLFYSVGIGQISSEVPQNLSASRPQDRQFILSSKKLLLSDSGFYLCAWSRPGTTEAFFGQGTRLTVV.